The 14 T cell receptor beta chains below come from one sample, sequenced in a study of blood T cell repertoires in COVID-19. Clones were sequenced by immunoSEQ multiplex PCR, and TCRdb holds only the in-frame ones, with some missing. The sample has approximately 190,000 clones; around 84% are singletons. The material sequenced was peripheral blood. The receptor source for this set is a human donor in a cohort sampled during active COVID-19.

The V and J genes are TRBV21-1 and TRBJ2-3; the D call in the table, TRBD1, was not verified against the DNA. TRBV21-1 is a known pseudogene. CDR3 length: 16 amino acids. This CDR3 is CASSKSDRPSTDTQYF. The DNA for the CDR3 is TGTGCCAGCAGCAAAAGTGACAGACCTAGCACAGATACGCAGTATTTT.

The V gene is TRBV28, the J gene TRBJ1-5; 10 nucleotides line up with TRBD1. Trimming at V came to 8 bases and at J to 5 bases, leaving 6 bases not matched to a gene. Germline CDR1 reads MDHEN; CDR2 reads SYDVKM. This CDR3 comprises 14 residues. The CDR3 reads CASRVGQGYQPQHF. DNA of the CDR3: TGTGCCAGCCGCGTGGGACAGGGGTATCAGCCCCAGCATTTT.

The rearrangement links TRBV9 to TRBJ1-1; 8 bases are shared with TRBD1. This CDR3 is 16 amino acids long. Germline CDR1 SGDLS, CDR2 YYNGEE. The V and J ends lost 0 bases and 4 bases, in that order; junction bases with no gene match: 8. The DNA of the CDR3 is TGTGCCAGCAGCGTAGCTCAGGGGGCCGTGGGCACTGAAGCTTTCTTT. It translates to CASSVAQGAVGTEAFF.

The gene calls are TRBV6-6 and TRBJ2-7; 8 nucleotides align to TRBD1. The germline V gene has CDR1 MNHNY and CDR2 SVGAGI (reference sequence). The CDR3 totals 12 residues. Trimming removed 7 bases from V and 3 bases from J; junction bases left unmatched: 2. The chain's CDR3 is CASNDRGYEQYV. In DNA form, the CDR3 reads TGTGCCAGCAACGACAGGGGCTACGAGCAGTACGTC.

The chain links TRBV11-3 to TRBJ2-7; TRBD2 agrees at 7 bases. CDR1 is SGHNT and CDR2 is YENEEA in the germline V gene. This CDR3 spans 15 amino acids. V lost 1 base and J lost 6; bases outside the gene matches: 9. CDR3 DNA sequence: TGTGCCAGCAGCTTAGTCTCCAGCGGGATTGGCGAGCAGTACTTC. Translating gives CASSLVSSGIGEQYF.

V usage is TRBV7-8 and J usage is TRBJ2-3; 9 nucleotides match TRBD2. Germline V gene data show CDR1 as SGHVS and CDR2 as FQNEAQ. This CDR3 spans 14 amino acids. After removal of 1 base from V and 14 bases from J, the junction contained 10 bases not matched to a gene. CDR3 residues: CASSLGLAGPVRYF. CDR3 bases: TGTGCCAGCAGCTTAGGGCTAGCGGGACCAGTACGGTATTTT.

The chain has TRBV2 and TRBJ1-2; possible D gene TRBD1, 5 bases. The germline V and J ends were trimmed by 8 bases and 3 bases, with 13 bases remaining between them. Germline values: CDR1 SNHLY, CDR2 FYNNEI. The CDR3 consists of 13 residues. The CDR3 DNA follows: TGTGCCAGCGGGCAGGGTGGCGACTATGGCTACACCTTC. Translating gives CASGQGGDYGYTF.

This chain joins TRBV24-1 and TRBJ2-1; 13 bases are shared with TRBD2. V was pared by 2 bases and J by 10 bases, with 10 bases of the junction left unmatched. From germline, CDR1 is KGHDR and CDR2 SFDVKD. This CDR3 has 17 residues. CDR3 region: CATSDSPGLAGFREQFF. In DNA form, the CDR3 reads TGTGCCACCAGTGATTCACCGGGACTAGCGGGGTTTCGAGAGCAGTTCTTC.

This chain joins TRBV2 and TRBJ2-1, with 13 nucleotides matching TRBD2. CDR1 SNHLY and CDR2 FYNNEI come from the germline V gene. Germline trimming cut 5 bases from V and 9 bases from J; bases unmatched to any gene: 7. There are 15 residues in the CDR3. The CDR3, as DNA: TGTGCCAGCAGTACGGGACTAGCGGGAAAGGGTGAGCAGTTCTTC. It encodes CASSTGLAGKGEQFF.

This chain connects TRBV7-2 to TRBJ2-1; 7 bases agree with TRBD1. Germline CDR1 reads SGHTA; CDR2 reads FQGNSA. J was trimmed by 5 bases and V by 5 bases; bases with no gene match: 12. This CDR3 is built from 16 residues. DNA for the CDR3: TGTGCCAGCAGCGTCTGGGGGCAGGGGGTCAACAATGAGCAGTTCTTC. Translated, it gives CASSVWGQGVNNEQFF.

This chain joins TRBV5-1 and TRBJ2-7; 15 positions match TRBD2. Germline V gene sequence: CDR1 SGHRS, CDR2 YFSETQ. The ends lost 4 bases at V and 8 bases at J; junction bases unmatched: 7. The CDR3 extends over 15 amino acids. The CDR3 sequence: CASSPGTSGRHKQYF. The DNA of the CDR3 is TGCGCCAGCAGCCCAGGGACTAGCGGGAGGCACAAGCAGTACTTC.

V and J are TRBV19 and TRBJ2-7; TRBD2 might be the D (6 bases). The V gene lost 6 bases and the J gene lost 2 bases, with 20 bases spanning the gap. The CDR3 spans 16 residues. Germline loops: CDR1 LNHDA, CDR2 SQIVND (reference sequence). CDR3 DNA: TGTGCCAGTAGCGGGAGAGAGCGGCTGGGAGCCTACGAGCAGTACTTC. This translates into CASSGRERLGAYEQYF.

The chain carries TRBV9 and TRBJ2-5, with 9 nucleotides matching TRBD2. The CDR3 consists of 16 residues. Germline V gene lookup returns CDR1 SGDLS and CDR2 YYNGEE. After removal of 2 bases from V and 8 bases from J, the junction contained 13 bases not matched to a gene. CDR3 in DNA: TGTGCCAGCAGCGTGCTAGCGGGGATTCAGGGGGGAACCCAGTACTTC. Encoded protein: CASSVLAGIQGGTQYF.

This chain links TRBV27 with TRBJ2-7; a weak D match, TRBD2 (6 bases). The ends were cut back, 2 bases at V and 3 bases at J, with 14 bases in the middle. The CDR3 sequence is 15 residues long. Germline V gene data show CDR1 as MNHEY and CDR2 as SMNVEV (reference sequence). Written as DNA, the CDR3 is TGTGCCAGCAGTTTAAGAGTAGCGGCCCTCTACGAGCAGTACTTC. It codes for CASSLRVAALYEQYF.